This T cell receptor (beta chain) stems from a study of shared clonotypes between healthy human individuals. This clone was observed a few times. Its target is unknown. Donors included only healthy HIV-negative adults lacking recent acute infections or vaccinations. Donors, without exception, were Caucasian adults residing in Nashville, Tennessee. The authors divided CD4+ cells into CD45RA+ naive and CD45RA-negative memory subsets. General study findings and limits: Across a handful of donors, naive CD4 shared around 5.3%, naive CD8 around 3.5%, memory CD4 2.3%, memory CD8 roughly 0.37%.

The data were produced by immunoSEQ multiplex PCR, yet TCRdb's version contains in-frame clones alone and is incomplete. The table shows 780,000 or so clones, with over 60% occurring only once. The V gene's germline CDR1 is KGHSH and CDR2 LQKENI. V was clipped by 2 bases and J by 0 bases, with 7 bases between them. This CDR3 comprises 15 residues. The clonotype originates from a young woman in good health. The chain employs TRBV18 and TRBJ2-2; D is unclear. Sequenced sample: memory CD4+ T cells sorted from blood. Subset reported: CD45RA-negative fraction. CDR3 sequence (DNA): TGTGCCAGCTCACCATCCCAGACGAACACCGGGGAGCTGTTTTTT. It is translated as CASSPSQTNTGELFF.